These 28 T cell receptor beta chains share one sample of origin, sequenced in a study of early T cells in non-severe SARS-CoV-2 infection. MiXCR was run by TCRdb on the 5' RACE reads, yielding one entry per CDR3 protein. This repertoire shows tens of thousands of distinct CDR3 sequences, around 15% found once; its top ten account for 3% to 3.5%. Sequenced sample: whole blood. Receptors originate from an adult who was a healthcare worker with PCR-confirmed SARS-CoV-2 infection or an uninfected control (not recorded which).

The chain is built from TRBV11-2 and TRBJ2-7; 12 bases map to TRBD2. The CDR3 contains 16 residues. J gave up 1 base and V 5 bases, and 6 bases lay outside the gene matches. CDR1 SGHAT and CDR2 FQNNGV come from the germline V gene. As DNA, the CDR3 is TGTGCCAGCAGCGGGATCGGACTAGCGGGATCCTACGAGCAGTACTTC. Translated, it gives CASSGIGLAGSYEQYF. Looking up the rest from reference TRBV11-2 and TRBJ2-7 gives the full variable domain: EAGVAQSPRYKIIEKRQSVAFWCNPISGHATLYWYQQILGQGPKLLIQFQNNGVVDDSQLPKDRFSAERLKGVDSTLKIQPAKLEDSAVYLCASSGIGLAGSYEQYFGPGTRLTVT.

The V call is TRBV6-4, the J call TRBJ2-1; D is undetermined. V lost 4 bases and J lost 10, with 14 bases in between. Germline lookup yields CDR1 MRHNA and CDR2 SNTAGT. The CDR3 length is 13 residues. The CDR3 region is CASSVLPGSEQFF. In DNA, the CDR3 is TGTGCCAGCAGTGTACTTCCCGGTAGCGAGCAGTTCTTC.

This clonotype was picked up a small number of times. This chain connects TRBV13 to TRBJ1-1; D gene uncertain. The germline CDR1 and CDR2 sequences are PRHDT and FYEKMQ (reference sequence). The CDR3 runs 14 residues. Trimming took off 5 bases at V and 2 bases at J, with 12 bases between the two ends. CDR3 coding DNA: TGTGCCAGCAGCCCCCGGGTCCATAACACTGAAGCTTTCTTT. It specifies CASSPRVHNTEAFF.

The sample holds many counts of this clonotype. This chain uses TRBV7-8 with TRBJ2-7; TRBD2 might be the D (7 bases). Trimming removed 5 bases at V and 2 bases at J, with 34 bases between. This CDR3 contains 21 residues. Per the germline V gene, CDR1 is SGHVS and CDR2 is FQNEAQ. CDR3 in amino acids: CASSLRRGRGVAVMGTYEQYF. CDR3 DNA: TGTGCCAGCAGCCTTAGGAGAGGGAGGGGGGTTGCAGTCATGGGAACCTACGAGCAGTACTTC.

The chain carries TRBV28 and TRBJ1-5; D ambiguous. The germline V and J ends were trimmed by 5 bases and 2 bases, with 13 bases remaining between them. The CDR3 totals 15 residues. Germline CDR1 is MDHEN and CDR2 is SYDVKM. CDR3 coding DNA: TGTGCCAGCAGTCCCGGTGAACGAGGCAATCAGCCCCAGCATTTT. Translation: CASSPGERGNQPQHF.

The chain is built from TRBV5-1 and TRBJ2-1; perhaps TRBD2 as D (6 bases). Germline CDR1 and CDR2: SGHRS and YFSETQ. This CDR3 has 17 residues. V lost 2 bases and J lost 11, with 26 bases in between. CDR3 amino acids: CASSFGSAGTDRSQQFF. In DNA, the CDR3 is TGCGCCAGCAGCTTCGGGTCTGCGGGGACGGACCGCTCCCAGCAGTTCTTC.

The CDR3 bases are TGTGCCAGCAGCTTGCCCGGGACAGGGGAGAGAGCTGAAGCTTTCTTT. This encodes CASSLPGTGERAEAFF. The chain has TRBV5-8 and TRBJ1-1; 10 positions agree with TRBD1. Germline V gene data show CDR1 as SGHTS and CDR2 as YDEGEE. Trimming at V came to 1 base and at J to 6 bases, leaving 9 bases not matched to a gene. The CDR3 runs 16 residues.

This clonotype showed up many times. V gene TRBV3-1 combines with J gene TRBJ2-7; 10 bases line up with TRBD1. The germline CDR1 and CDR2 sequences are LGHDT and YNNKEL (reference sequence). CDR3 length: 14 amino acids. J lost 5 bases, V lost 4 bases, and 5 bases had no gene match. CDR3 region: CASSRQTGGDEQYF. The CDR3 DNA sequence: TGTGCCAGCAGCCGTCAGACAGGGGGCGACGAGCAGTACTTC.

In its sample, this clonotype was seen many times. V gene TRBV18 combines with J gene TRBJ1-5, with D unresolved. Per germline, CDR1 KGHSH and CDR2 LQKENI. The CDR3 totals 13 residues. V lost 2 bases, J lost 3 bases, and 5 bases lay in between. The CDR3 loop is CASSPDNNQPQHF. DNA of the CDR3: TGTGCCAGCTCACCAGACAACAATCAGCCCCAGCATTTT.

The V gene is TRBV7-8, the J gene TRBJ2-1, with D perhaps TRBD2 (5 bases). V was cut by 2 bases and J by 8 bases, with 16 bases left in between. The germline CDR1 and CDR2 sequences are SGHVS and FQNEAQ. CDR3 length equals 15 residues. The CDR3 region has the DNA TGTGCCAGCAGCTTAACTAGATCAATTGTCGATGAGCAGTTCTTC. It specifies CASSLTRSIVDEQFF.

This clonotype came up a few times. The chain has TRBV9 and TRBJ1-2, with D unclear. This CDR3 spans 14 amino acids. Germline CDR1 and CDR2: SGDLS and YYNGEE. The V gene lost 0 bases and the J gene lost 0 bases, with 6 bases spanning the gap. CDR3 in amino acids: CASSVGTANYGYTF. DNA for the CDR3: TGTGCCAGCAGCGTAGGGACGGCTAACTATGGCTACACCTTC.

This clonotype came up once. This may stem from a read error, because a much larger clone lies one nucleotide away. CDR3 sequence reads: CASSLGQRIPYEQYF. In DNA, the CDR3 is TGTGCCAGCAGTTTAGGGCAGCGAATTCCCTACGAGCAGTACTTC. The chain joins TRBV28 to TRBJ2-7; D gene ambiguous. V was clipped by 2 bases and J by 2 bases, with 13 bases between them. Germline CDR1 and CDR2: MDHEN and SYDVKM. CDR3 length equals 15 residues.

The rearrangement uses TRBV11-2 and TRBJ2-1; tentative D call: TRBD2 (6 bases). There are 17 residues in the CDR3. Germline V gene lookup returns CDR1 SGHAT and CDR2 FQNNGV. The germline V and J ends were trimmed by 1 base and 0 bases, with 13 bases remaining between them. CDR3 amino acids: CASSLVGTLSSYNEQFF. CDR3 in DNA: TGTGCCAGCAGCTTAGTCGGGACTCTGAGCTCCTACAATGAGCAGTTCTTC.

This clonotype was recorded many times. CDR3 sequence: CSVLQGQPYNEQFF. For the CDR3, the DNA is TGCAGCGTTTTACAGGGGCAACCCTACAATGAGCAGTTCTTC. This chain uses TRBV29-1 with TRBJ2-1; 7 bases are a match to TRBD1. The V and J ends lost 5 bases and 2 bases, in that order; junction bases with no gene match: 6. The CDR3 covers 14 residues. Looked up from germline, CDR1 is SQVTM and CDR2 is ANQGSEA.

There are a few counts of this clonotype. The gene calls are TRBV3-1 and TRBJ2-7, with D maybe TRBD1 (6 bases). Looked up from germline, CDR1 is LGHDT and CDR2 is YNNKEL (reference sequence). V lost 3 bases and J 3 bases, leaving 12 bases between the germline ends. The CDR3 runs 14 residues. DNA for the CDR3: TGTGCCAGCAGCCAGCAGGACAGAAGCTACGAGCAGTACTTC. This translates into CASSQQDRSYEQYF.

The CDR3 is CASSPRRQGAGTGELFF. The CDR3 nucleotides read TGTGCCAGCAGTCCACGGAGACAGGGGGCAGGGACCGGGGAGCTGTTTTTT. The chain employs TRBV27 and TRBJ2-2, with TRBD1 matching over 10 bases. The CDR3 is 17 amino acids. V lost 5 bases to trimming and J lost 5 bases; unmatched junction nucleotides: 11. CDR1 is MNHEY, CDR2 SMNVEV, per germline (reference sequence).

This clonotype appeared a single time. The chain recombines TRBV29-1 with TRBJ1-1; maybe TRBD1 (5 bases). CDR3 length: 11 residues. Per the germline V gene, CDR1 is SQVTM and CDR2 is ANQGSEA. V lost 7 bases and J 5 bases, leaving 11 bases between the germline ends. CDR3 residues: CSAETVTEAFF. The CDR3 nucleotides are TGCAGCGCCGAGACAGTTACTGAAGCTTTCTTT.

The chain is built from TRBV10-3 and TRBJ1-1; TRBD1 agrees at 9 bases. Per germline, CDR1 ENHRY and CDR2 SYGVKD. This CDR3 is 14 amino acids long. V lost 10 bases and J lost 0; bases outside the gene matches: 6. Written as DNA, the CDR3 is TGTGCCACGGGACAGGGAATAGTGAACACTGAAGCTTTCTTT. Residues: CATGQGIVNTEAFF.

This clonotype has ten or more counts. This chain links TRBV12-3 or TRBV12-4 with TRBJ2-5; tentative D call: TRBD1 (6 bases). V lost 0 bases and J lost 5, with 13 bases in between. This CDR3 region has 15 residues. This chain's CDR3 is CASSLAPGVVETQYF. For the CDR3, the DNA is TGTGCCAGCAGTTTAGCCCCAGGGGTTGTCGAGACCCAGTACTTC.

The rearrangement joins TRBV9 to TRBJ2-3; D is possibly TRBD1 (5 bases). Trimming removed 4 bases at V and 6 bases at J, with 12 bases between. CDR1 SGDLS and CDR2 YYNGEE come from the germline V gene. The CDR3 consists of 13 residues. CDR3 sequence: CASSIRQTDTQYF. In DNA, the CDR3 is TGTGCCAGCAGCATCCGACAGACGGATACGCAGTATTTT.

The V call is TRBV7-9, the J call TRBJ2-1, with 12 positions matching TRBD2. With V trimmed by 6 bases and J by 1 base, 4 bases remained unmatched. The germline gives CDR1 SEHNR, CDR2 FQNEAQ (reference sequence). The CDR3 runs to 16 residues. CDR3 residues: CASRQTSGGSYNEQFF. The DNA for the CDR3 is TGTGCCAGCAGGCAGACTAGCGGGGGTTCCTACAATGAGCAGTTCTTC.

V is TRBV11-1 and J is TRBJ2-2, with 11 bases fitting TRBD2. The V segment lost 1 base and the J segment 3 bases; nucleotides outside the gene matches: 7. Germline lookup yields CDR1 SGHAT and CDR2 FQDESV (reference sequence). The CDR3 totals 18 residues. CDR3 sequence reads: CASSLGASGRQYTGELFF. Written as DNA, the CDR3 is TGTGCCAGCAGCTTAGGGGCTAGCGGGAGGCAATACACCGGGGAGCTGTTTTTT.

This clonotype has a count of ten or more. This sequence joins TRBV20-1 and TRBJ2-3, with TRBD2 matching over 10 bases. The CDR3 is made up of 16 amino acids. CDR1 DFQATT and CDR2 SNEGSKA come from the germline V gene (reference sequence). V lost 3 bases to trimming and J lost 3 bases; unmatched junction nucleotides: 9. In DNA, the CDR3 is TGCAGTGCTAGGCCTAGCGGGGGAGGTCGAACAGATACGCAGTATTTT. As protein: CSARPSGGGRTDTQYF.

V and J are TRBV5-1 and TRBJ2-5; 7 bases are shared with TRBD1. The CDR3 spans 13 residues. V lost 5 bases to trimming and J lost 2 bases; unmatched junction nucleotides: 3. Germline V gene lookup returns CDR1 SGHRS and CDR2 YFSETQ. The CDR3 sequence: CASRATGQETQYF. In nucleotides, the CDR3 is TGCGCCAGCAGAGCGACAGGGCAAGAGACCCAGTACTTC.

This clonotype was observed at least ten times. In DNA form, the CDR3 reads TGCGCCAGCAGCCAAGGACCGGGTGGCAACTACGAGCAGTACTTC. Its translation: CASSQGPGGNYEQYF. V is TRBV4-1 and J is TRBJ2-7; D unclear. The CDR3 loop spans 15 amino acids. V was cut by 1 base and J by 3 bases, with 13 bases left in between. CDR1 MGHRA and CDR2 YSYEKL come from the germline V gene.

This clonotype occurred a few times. CDR3 in amino acids: CASSSGDSRDTEAFF. The CDR3 DNA sequence: TGTGCCAGCAGCTCCGGGGATTCGAGGGACACTGAAGCTTTCTTT. V and J are TRBV7-9 and TRBJ1-1; no clear D gene. The CDR3 consists of 15 residues. Trimming took 4 bases from V and 3 from J, leaving 15 bases between them. From germline, CDR1 is SEHNR and CDR2 FQNEAQ (reference sequence).

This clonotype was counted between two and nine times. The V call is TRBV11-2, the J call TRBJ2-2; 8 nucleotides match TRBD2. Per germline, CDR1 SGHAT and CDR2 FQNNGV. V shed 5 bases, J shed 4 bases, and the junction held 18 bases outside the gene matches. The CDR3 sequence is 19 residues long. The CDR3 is CASSLVRPAGAAGTGELFF. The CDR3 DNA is TGTGCCAGCAGCCTCGTTCGGCCAGCGGGAGCGGCGGGCACCGGGGAGCTGTTTTTT. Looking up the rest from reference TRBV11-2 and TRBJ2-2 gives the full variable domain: EAGVAQSPRYKIIEKRQSVAFWCNPISGHATLYWYQQILGQGPKLLIQFQNNGVVDDSQLPKDRFSAERLKGVDSTLKIQPAKLEDSAVYLCASSLVRPAGAAGTGELFFGEGSRLTVL.

CDR3 residues: CASSVGRGRSEAFF. The DNA of the CDR3 is TGTGCCAGCAGTGTCGGCAGGGGAAGGTCTGAAGCTTTCTTT. The chain couples TRBV2 to TRBJ1-1, with TRBD1 as a possible D gene (6 bases). The V and J ends lost 4 bases and 6 bases respectively, with 15 bases between them. The CDR3 spans 14 residues. Per germline, CDR1 SNHLY and CDR2 FYNNEI.